Following are 4 T cell receptor beta chains from one sample sequenced in a study of blood T cell repertoires in COVID-19. TCRdb's table, derived via immunoSEQ multiplex PCR, lists solely in-frame clones and lacks some. Of about 50,000 clones listed, around 80% were seen once; the top ten hold about 8%. Source material: peripheral blood. These receptors all stem from a human donor in a cohort sampled during active COVID-19.

The chain employs TRBV5-1 and TRBJ1-3; D gene uncertain. This CDR3 comprises 15 residues. Trimming shortened V by 0 bases and J by 11 bases, and 18 bases separated the two germline ends. Per the germline V gene, CDR1 is SGHRS and CDR2 is YFSETQ. The CDR3 spells CASSLASGTLSAIYF. CDR3 sequence (DNA): TGCGCCAGCAGCTTGGCCAGCGGAACCCTATCCGCCATATATTTT. Looking up the rest from reference TRBV5-1 and TRBJ1-3 gives the full variable domain: KAGVTQTPRYLIKTRGQQVTLSCSPISGHRSVSWYQQTPGQGLQFLFEYFSETQRNKGNFPGRFSGRQFSNSRSEMNVSTLELGDSALYLCASSLASGTLSAIYFGEGSWLTVV.

The V call is TRBV19, the J call TRBJ2-1, with a possible D match to TRBD2 (7 bases). Germline V gene data show CDR1 as LNHDA and CDR2 as SQIVND (reference sequence). The CDR3 spans 15 residues. The V gene lost 3 bases and the J gene lost 7 bases, with 16 bases spanning the gap. The CDR3 sequence: CASSIATGRGNEQFF. In nucleotides, the CDR3 is TGTGCCAGTAGTATCGCAACAGGGCGGGGGAATGAGCAGTTCTTC. Looking up the rest from reference TRBV19 and TRBJ2-1 gives the full variable domain: DGGITQSPKYLFRKEGQNVTLSCEQNLNHDAMYWYRQDPGQGLRLIYYSQIVNDFQKGDIAEGYSVSREKKESFPLTVTSAQKNPTAFYLCASSIATGRGNEQFFGPGTRLTVL.

The chain carries TRBV24-1 and TRBJ2-5, with 7 positions matching TRBD2. Per the germline V gene, CDR1 is KGHDR and CDR2 is SFDVKD. The CDR3 has 14 amino acids. V was clipped by 4 bases and J by 4 bases; unmatched bases: 5. The CDR3 DNA reads as TGTGCCACCAGTGACCTTTCTAGCGGAGAGACCCAGTACTTC. This sequence encodes CATSDLSSGETQYF.

The chain carries TRBV19 and TRBJ2-3, with D possibly TRBD1 on 6 matching bases. The CDR3 extends over 15 amino acids. Germline V CDR1 and CDR2: LNHDA, SQIVND (reference sequence). Between the trimmed V and J ends, which lost 3 bases and 3 bases, there was a span of 13 bases. This CDR3 reads CASSILDSPTDTQYF. In DNA, the CDR3 is TGTGCCAGTAGTATCCTGGACAGCCCAACAGATACGCAGTATTTT.